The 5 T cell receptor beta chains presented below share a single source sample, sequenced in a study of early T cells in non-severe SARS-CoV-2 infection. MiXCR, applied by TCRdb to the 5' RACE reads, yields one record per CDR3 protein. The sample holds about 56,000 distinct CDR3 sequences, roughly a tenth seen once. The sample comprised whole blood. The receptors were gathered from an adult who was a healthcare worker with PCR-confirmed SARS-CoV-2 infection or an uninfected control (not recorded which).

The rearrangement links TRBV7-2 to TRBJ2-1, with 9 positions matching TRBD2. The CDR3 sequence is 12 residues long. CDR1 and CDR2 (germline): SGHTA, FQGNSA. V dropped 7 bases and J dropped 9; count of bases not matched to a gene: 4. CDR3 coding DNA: TGTGCCAGCACCATAGCGGGAGTTGAGCAGTTCTTC. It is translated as CASTIAGVEQFF.

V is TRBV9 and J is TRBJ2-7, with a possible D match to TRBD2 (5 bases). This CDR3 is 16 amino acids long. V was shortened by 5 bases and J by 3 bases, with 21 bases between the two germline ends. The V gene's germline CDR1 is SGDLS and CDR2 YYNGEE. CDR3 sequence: CASSSDPLGDYYEQYF. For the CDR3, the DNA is TGTGCCAGCAGTTCTGATCCCCTCGGAGACTACTACGAGCAGTACTTC.

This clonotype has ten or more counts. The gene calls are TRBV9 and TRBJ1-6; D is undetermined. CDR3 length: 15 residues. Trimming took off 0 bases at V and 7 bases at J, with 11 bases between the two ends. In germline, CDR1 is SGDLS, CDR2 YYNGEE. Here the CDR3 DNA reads TGTGCCAGCAGCGTAGATGGGTTAGACAATTCACCCCTCCACTTT. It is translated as CASSVDGLDNSPLHF.

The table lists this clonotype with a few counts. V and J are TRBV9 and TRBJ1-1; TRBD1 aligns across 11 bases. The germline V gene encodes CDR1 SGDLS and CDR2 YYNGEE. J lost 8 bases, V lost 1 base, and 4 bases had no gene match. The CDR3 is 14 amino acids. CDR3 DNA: TGTGCCAGCAGCGTAAGTTGGGACAGGGGGGAAGCTTTCTTT. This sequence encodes CASSVSWDRGEAFF.

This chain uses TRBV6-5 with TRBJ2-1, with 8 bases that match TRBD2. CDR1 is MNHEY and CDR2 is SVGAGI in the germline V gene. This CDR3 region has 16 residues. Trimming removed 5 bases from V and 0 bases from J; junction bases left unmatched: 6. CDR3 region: CASSAGGRYSYNEQFF. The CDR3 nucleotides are TGTGCCAGCAGTGCGGGCGGGAGGTACTCCTACAATGAGCAGTTCTTC.